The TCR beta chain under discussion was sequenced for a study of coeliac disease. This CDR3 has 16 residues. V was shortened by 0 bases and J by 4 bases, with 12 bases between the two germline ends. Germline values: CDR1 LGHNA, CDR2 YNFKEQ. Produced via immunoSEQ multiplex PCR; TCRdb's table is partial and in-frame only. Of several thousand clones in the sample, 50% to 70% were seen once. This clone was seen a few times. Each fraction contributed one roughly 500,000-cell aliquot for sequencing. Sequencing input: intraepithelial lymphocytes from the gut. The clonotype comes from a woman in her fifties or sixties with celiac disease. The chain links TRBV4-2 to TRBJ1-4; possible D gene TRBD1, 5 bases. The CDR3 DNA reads TGTGCCAGCAGCCAAGATTTGACAGACCATAATGAAAAACTGTTTTTT. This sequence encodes CASSQDLTDHNEKLFF.